These 13 T cell receptor beta chains share one sample of origin, sequenced in a study of blood T cell repertoires in COVID-19. Assay used: immunoSEQ multiplex PCR; TCRdb lists only in-frame clones, some missing. The table has 200,000 to 250,000 clones, roughly nine tenths seen once. Material for sequencing was peripheral blood. The receptors shown here come from a young man with acute or convalescent COVID-19.

This sequence joins TRBV9 and TRBJ2-7; 8 bases map to TRBD1. The CDR3 has 14 amino acids. Germline lookup yields CDR1 SGDLS and CDR2 YYNGEE. Losses at the gene ends were 4 bases for V and 1 base for J; bases not matched to a gene: 4. The CDR3 sequence is CASSPGGTSYEQYF. The CDR3 DNA reads as TGTGCCAGCAGCCCAGGGGGCACTTCCTACGAGCAGTACTTC.

CDR3 sequence: CAWSDNGAIHQPQHF. The CDR3 DNA reads as TGTGCCTGGAGTGATAACGGAGCGATCCATCAGCCCCAGCATTTT. V and J are TRBV30 and TRBJ1-5, with D unclear. The CDR3 spans 15 residues. V lost 1 base and J lost 5, with 15 bases in between. Germline CDR1 is GTSNPN and CDR2 is SVGIG (reference sequence).

The gene calls are TRBV7-3 and TRBJ2-1, with TRBD2 matching 9 bases. Germline trimming cut 4 bases from V and 9 bases from J; bases unmatched to any gene: 4. Per the germline V gene, CDR1 is SGHTA and CDR2 is FQGTGA. This CDR3 spans 13 amino acids. This chain's CDR3 is CASSSGLAREQFF. CDR3 in DNA: TGTGCCAGCAGCTCGGGACTAGCTCGTGAGCAGTTCTTC.

This chain joins TRBV11-2 and TRBJ2-7; TRBD1 matches 7 bases. The J segment lost 3 bases and the V segment lost 6 bases, leaving 5 bases of the junction unmatched. Germline V lookup: CDR1 SGHAT, CDR2 FQNNGV. The CDR3 sequence is 13 residues long. DNA of the CDR3: TGTGCCAGCAGTTCGGGACAGTTCTACGAGCAGTACTTC. It translates to CASSSGQFYEQYF. The full variable domain, rest sourced from reference TRBV11-2 and TRBJ2-7, is EAGVAQSPRYKIIEKRQSVAFWCNPISGHATLYWYQQILGQGPKLLIQFQNNGVVDDSQLPKDRFSAERLKGVDSTLKIQPAKLEDSAVYLCASSSGQFYEQYFGPGTRLTVT.

V is TRBV5-6 and J is TRBJ2-7; weak D call: TRBD1 (6 bases). The CDR3 runs 15 residues. Trimming cost V 3 bases and J 3 bases, with 16 bases left between them. Germline CDR1 SGHDT, CDR2 YYEEEE. CDR3 in amino acids: CASSWTSGVVYEQYF. The DNA for the CDR3 is TGTGCCAGCAGCTGGACTTCAGGGGTAGTCTACGAGCAGTACTTC.

The V and J genes are TRBV5-1 and TRBJ2-3, with 9 bases aligning to TRBD1. The V gene end was trimmed by 0 bases and the J gene end by 3 bases; junction bases not matched to a gene: 2. CDR3 length: 15 residues. The germline CDR1 and CDR2 sequences are SGHRS and YFSETQ. CDR3 sequence (DNA): TGCGCCAGCAGCTTGGTGGGACAGGGTACAGATACGCAGTATTTT. Translating it yields CASSLVGQGTDTQYF.

The V call is TRBV6-5, the J call TRBJ2-5; TRBD1 matches 8 bases. The CDR3 runs to 12 residues. Trimming took 8 bases from V and 5 from J; bases not matched to a gene: 4. Looked up from germline, CDR1 is MNHEY and CDR2 is SVGAGI. CDR3 protein: CASGRGLETQYF. CDR3 DNA sequence: TGTGCCAGCGGCAGGGGGCTTGAGACCCAGTACTTC.

This rearrangement joins TRBV7-9 to TRBJ2-7, with 7 bases that match TRBD1. Germline V gene lookup returns CDR1 SEHNR and CDR2 FQNEAQ (reference sequence). The ends lost 2 bases at V and 5 bases at J; junction bases unmatched: 12. This CDR3 contains 16 residues. The CDR3 DNA sequence: TGTGCCAGCAGCTTAATTCGGGCAGGGGGATACCACGAGCAGTACTTC. Translating it yields CASSLIRAGGYHEQYF.

V is TRBV5-1 and J is TRBJ2-7; perhaps TRBD1 as D (6 bases). The ends were cut back, 3 bases at V and 1 base at J, with 11 bases in the middle. This CDR3 has 14 residues. CDR1 and CDR2 (germline): SGHRS, YFSETQ. The CDR3, as DNA: TGCGCCAGCAGCTACCGGGACACATCCTACGAGCAGTACTTC. Protein: CASSYRDTSYEQYF.

The rearrangement links TRBV4-1 to TRBJ2-7; D is perhaps TRBD2 (6 bases). This CDR3 has 14 residues. V was pared by 4 bases and J by 2 bases, with 12 bases between. In germline, CDR1 is MGHRA, CDR2 YSYEKL. The CDR3 here is CASSPGTGAYEQYF. The CDR3 region has the DNA TGCGCCAGCAGCCCCGGGACGGGAGCCTACGAGCAGTACTTC.

This rearrangement joins TRBV6-5 to TRBJ2-7; 11 bases are shared with TRBD1. Looked up from germline, CDR1 is MNHEY and CDR2 is SVGAGI. With 6 bases clipped from V and 0 bases from J, the junction kept 4 bases outside the gene matches. The CDR3 contains 15 residues. The CDR3 DNA reads as TGTGCCAGCAGGCCCGGGACAGGGGGCTCCTACGAGCAGTACTTC. Encoded protein: CASRPGTGGSYEQYF.

This clone occurred a few times. The gene calls are TRBV27 and TRBJ1-6; TRBD1 might be the D (5 bases). The V gene's germline CDR1 is MNHEY and CDR2 SMNVEV (reference sequence). V was trimmed by 5 bases and J by 9 bases, leaving 17 bases between them. This CDR3 spans 15 amino acids. The CDR3 sequence: CASSRGLPGPSPLHF. CDR3 in DNA: TGTGCCAGCAGTAGGGGCCTCCCTGGCCCTTCACCCCTCCACTTT.

The chain combines TRBV5-5 with TRBJ2-2; 7 nucleotides agree with TRBD2. The CDR3 contains 14 residues. After removal of 4 bases from V and 6 bases from J, the junction contained 6 bases not matched to a gene. In germline, CDR1 is SGHKS, CDR2 YYEKEE (reference sequence). CDR3 protein: CASSPRTRPGELFF. The CDR3 DNA reads as TGTGCCAGCAGCCCACGGACTAGGCCCGGGGAGCTGTTTTTT.